Listed below are T cell receptor beta chains from one sample, sequenced in a study of yellow fever vaccine responses in identical twins. TCRdb reanalysed the RT-PCR reads using MiXCR and keeps one entry per CDR3 protein. The top ten clones hold less than 2% of a sample with 4,000 to 6,000 distinct CDR3 sequences, roughly 91% of them seen once. This material consisted of T cells from blood (PBMCs), unsorted or a sorted subset (not recorded which), taken before or after yellow fever vaccination (not recorded which). These receptors all come from a young woman who received the yellow fever vaccine. CDR3s include the opening cysteine and the closing phenylalanine or tryptophan. A D gene is named only where the DNA matches it firmly. The size of a clone is reported for some rows only, either as once, few or many, or as a class for expanded clones.

d_call	clone_size	v_call	j_call	cdr3_aa	cdr3_nt
TRBD1	-	TRBV5-1	TRBJ2-7	CASSVEGALSSYEQYF	TGCGCCAGCAGCGTTGAGGGGGCCCTAAGCTCCTACGAGCAGTACTTC
-	-	TRBV29-1	TRBJ2-2	CSVVQGTTGELFF	TGCAGCGTTGTGCAGGGGACCACCGGGGAGCTGTTTTTT
-	-	TRBV11-3	TRBJ2-7	CASSLAWGSSYEQYF	TGTGCCAGCAGCTTAGCATGGGGGAGTTCCTACGAGCAGTACTTC
-	-	TRBV2	TRBJ2-1	CASSNGLKPSNEQFF	TGTGCCAGCAGTAACGGACTGAAGCCTTCCAATGAGCAGTTCTTC
-	-	TRBV12-3/TRBV12-4	TRBJ2-2	CASNLADPGTGELFF	TGTGCCAGCAACTTAGCGGACCCGGGGACCGGGGAGCTGTTTTTT
-	-	TRBV29-1	TRBJ2-7	CSVVGDTYEQYF	TGCAGCGTTGTAGGGGATACCTACGAGCAGTACTTC
-	-	TRBV25-1	TRBJ2-7	CASSDYWGSYEQYF	TGTGCCAGCAGTGATTATTGGGGCTCCTACGAGCAGTACTTC
TRBD1	-	TRBV11-3	TRBJ2-1	CASSLDRATYNEQFF	TGTGCCAGCAGCTTGGACAGGGCAACCTACAATGAGCAGTTCTTC
-	once	TRBV20-1	TRBJ2-7	CSARDTGRTYEQYF	TGCAGTGCTAGAGATACAGGGCGAACCTACGAGCAGTACTTC
TRBD1	-	TRBV29-1	TRBJ2-6	CSVEDRWTGPSGANVLTF	TGCAGCGTTGAAGATCGGTGGACAGGGCCCTCTGGGGCCAACGTCCTGACTTTC
-	-	TRBV19	TRBJ1-1	CASSPMTASTEAFF	TGTGCCAGTAGTCCGATGACAGCGAGCACTGAAGCTTTCTTT
TRBD1	-	TRBV29-1	TRBJ2-5	CSVNRGHETQYF	TGCAGCGTCAACAGGGGGCATGAGACCCAGTACTTC
-	-	TRBV2	TRBJ1-6	CASSENRVGGSPLHF	TGTGCCAGCAGTGAAAACAGGGTGGGGGGTTCACCCCTCCACTTT
TRBD2	-	TRBV18	TRBJ2-5	CASSPPHPRGEETQYF	TGTGCCAGCTCACCGCCGCATCCACGGGGGGAAGAGACCCAGTACTTC
-	-	TRBV5-1	TRBJ1-3	CASSSRGDLGNTIYF	TGCGCCAGCAGCTCGCGCGGGGACTTAGGAAACACCATATATTTT
-	-	TRBV15	TRBJ2-3	CATSIRRGDTQYF	TGTGCCACCAGTATCCGCCGTGGAGATACGCAGTATTTT
TRBD1	-	TRBV29-1	TRBJ2-7	CSVVPWGQTYEQYF	TGCAGCGTTGTACCCTGGGGACAGACCTACGAGCAGTACTTC
TRBD1	-	TRBV2	TRBJ1-2	CASSAPGTAANYGYTF	TGTGCCAGCAGTGCCCCCGGGACAGCAGCTAACTATGGCTACACCTTC
TRBD1	-	TRBV13	TRBJ1-1	CARGQGLNTEAFF	TGTGCCAGAGGACAGGGACTGAACACTGAAGCTTTCTTT
TRBD2	few	TRBV4-2	TRBJ2-5	CASSQGTSGTETQYF	TGTGCCAGCAGTCAAGGGACTAGCGGGACGGAGACCCAGTACTTC
TRBD2	-	TRBV28	TRBJ2-5	CASSPRGAGETQYF	TGTGCCAGCAGCCCGCGGGGGGCTGGGGAGACCCAGTACTTC
TRBD1	-	TRBV11-3	TRBJ1-1	CASSLSTGTNTEAFF	TGTGCCAGCAGCTTATCGACAGGGACAAACACTGAAGCTTTCTTT
TRBD1	few	TRBV18	TRBJ1-5	CASSPVRGNNQPQHF	TGTGCCAGCTCACCGGTCAGGGGGAACAATCAGCCCCAGCATTTT
-	-	TRBV2	TRBJ2-5	CASSDSQETQYF	TGTGCCAGCAGTGATTCTCAAGAGACCCAGTACTTC
-	-	TRBV7-1	TRBJ2-2	CASSSFGTGELFF	TGTGCCAGCAGCTCCTTCGGCACCGGGGAGCTGTTTTTT
-	-	TRBV19	TRBJ2-5	CASSRGSETQYF	TGTGCCAGTAGTAGGGGGTCAGAGACCCAGTACTTC
-	-	TRBV7-9	TRBJ2-7	CASSLPGSYEQYF	TGTGCCAGCAGCTTACCAGGGTCCTACGAGCAGTACTTC
TRBD2	-	TRBV18	TRBJ2-1	CASSPLTGGPGGEQFF	TGTGCCAGCTCACCACTGACGGGAGGGCCTGGAGGTGAGCAGTTCTTC
TRBD1	-	TRBV29-1	TRBJ2-5	CSVEETGQETQYF	TGCAGCGTTGAAGAGACAGGGCAAGAGACCCAGTACTTC
-	once	TRBV6-1	TRBJ2-5	CASNGGAETQYF	TGTGCCAGCAATGGGGGCGCCGAGACCCAGTACTTC
-	-	TRBV6-2/TRBV6-3	TRBJ2-7	CASSTPGLPYEQYF	TGTGCCAGCAGTACCCCGGGACTTCCCTACGAGCAGTACTTC
TRBD2	-	TRBV5-1	TRBJ2-1	CASSLGGGEKNEQFF	TGCGCCAGCAGCTTAGGCGGGGGGGAAAAGAATGAGCAGTTCTTC
TRBD1	-	TRBV12-3/TRBV12-4	TRBJ1-4	CASTTGTVEKLFF	TGTGCCAGCACCACCGGGACAGTTGAAAAACTGTTTTTT
-	-	TRBV11-1	TRBJ2-1	CASSLETYNEQFF	TGTGCCAGCAGCTTAGAAACTTACAATGAGCAGTTCTTC
TRBD2	-	TRBV5-4	TRBJ2-2	CASSLSGLAGVENTGELFF	TGTGCCAGCAGCTTGTCGGGACTAGCGGGAGTAGAGAACACCGGGGAGCTGTTTTTT
TRBD1	-	TRBV6-2/TRBV6-3	TRBJ1-3	CASSYSRGHSGNTIYF	TGTGCCAGCAGTTACTCAAGGGGGCACTCTGGAAACACCATATATTTT
TRBD2	-	TRBV12-3/TRBV12-4	TRBJ2-7	CASSLAGGGSYEQYF	TGTGCCAGCAGTTTAGCCGGGGGAGGGAGCTACGAGCAGTACTTC
-	-	TRBV6-2/TRBV6-3	TRBJ2-1	CAAGSKQFF	TGTGCCGCGGGGAGCAAGCAGTTCTTC
-	-	TRBV10-3	TRBJ2-7	CAISESTTSYEQYF	TGTGCCATCAGTGAGTCGACAACCTCCTACGAGCAGTACTTC
-	-	TRBV4-2	TRBJ2-1	CASSQEGGEQFF	TGTGCCAGCAGCCAAGAAGGGGGAGAGCAGTTCTTC
TRBD2	-	TRBV29-1	TRBJ2-1	CSAPNPSGSTYNEQFF	TGCAGCGCCCCGAATCCTAGCGGGAGTACCTACAATGAGCAGTTCTTC
-	-	TRBV29-1	TRBJ2-1	CSVEGLPEFWNEQFF	TGCAGCGTTGAAGGCCTACCCGAGTTTTGGAATGAGCAGTTCTTC
TRBD2	-	TRBV29-1	TRBJ2-1	CSVTGTSGSSYNEQFF	TGCAGCGTTACCGGGACTAGCGGGAGTTCCTACAATGAGCAGTTCTTC
-	once	TRBV11-2	TRBJ2-5	CASSLDSGGRGETQYF	TGTGCCAGCAGCTTAGATTCGGGCGGAAGAGGGGAGACCCAGTACTTC
TRBD2	-	TRBV18	TRBJ2-7	CASSPLFKQRDLGEQYF	TGTGCCAGCTCACCACTCTTCAAACAGCGGGACTTGGGCGAGCAGTACTTC
-	-	TRBV29-1	TRBJ2-3	CSVDRGGGTDTQYF	TGCAGCGTTGACCGTGGCGGAGGAACAGATACGCAGTATTTT
TRBD1	-	TRBV4-3	TRBJ2-3	CASSQDEGTASTDTQYF	TGCGCCAGCAGCCAAGACGAGGGGACAGCCAGCACAGATACGCAGTATTTT
-	-	TRBV4-2	TRBJ2-3	CASSQEWGSTDTQYF	TGTGCCAGCAGCCAAGAGTGGGGCAGCACAGATACGCAGTATTTT
-	-	TRBV7-1	TRBJ2-3	CASSSATDTQYF	TGTGCCAGCAGCTCAGCGACAGATACGCAGTATTTT
-	-	TRBV3-1	TRBJ2-2	CASTTWGKSGNTGELFF	TGTGCCAGCACCACATGGGGTAAAAGCGGGAACACCGGGGAGCTGTTTTTT
-	-	TRBV9	TRBJ2-2	CASSVNYGELFF	TGTGCCAGCAGCGTAAACTACGGGGAGCTGTTTTTT
TRBD2	-	TRBV6-2/TRBV6-3	TRBJ2-1	CASSYSRGLAGDHYEQFF	TGTGCCAGCAGTTACTCGCGGGGACTAGCGGGAGATCACTATGAGCAGTTCTTC
-	-	TRBV4-2	TRBJ1-1	CASSARQGNGAEAFF	TGTGCCAGCAGCGCTCGGCAGGGAAATGGCGCTGAAGCTTTCTTT
-	-	TRBV19	TRBJ2-1	CASAVSGDYNEQFF	TGTGCCAGTGCTGTCAGCGGTGATTACAATGAGCAGTTCTTC
-	-	TRBV28	TRBJ2-7	CASSFLPWEQYF	TGTGCCAGCAGTTTTCTGCCGTGGGAGCAGTACTTC
-	once	TRBV20-1	TRBJ2-7	CSARDPGQYEQYF	TGCAGTGCTAGAGACCCTGGACAGTACGAGCAGTACTTC
TRBD2	few	TRBV29-1	TRBJ2-3	CSVTSGDTQYF	TGCAGCGTTACTAGCGGCGATACGCAGTATTTT
-	once	TRBV7-9	TRBJ1-5	CASSEGGMGQPQHF	TGTGCCAGCAGTGAAGGGGGGATGGGTCAGCCCCAGCATTTT